These T cell receptor beta chains were read from a single sample in a study of cytomegalovirus exposure and HLA in healthy donors. Produced via immunoSEQ multiplex PCR; TCRdb's table is partial and in-frame only. The sample lists 150,000 to 200,000 clones, about 80% seen once, with more than 5.5% in the top ten. The sequenced material came from PBMCs. Source of these receptors: a man aged 25 to 40 in good health and CMV-seropositive. Both conserved end residues are part of each CDR3. Each record gives: D gene, J gene, CDR3 length, V gene, clone size, CDR3 DNA, CDR3 protein. The D gene is left open where the match is weak. Clone size is given for some rows only: seen once, a few or many times, or a class if the clone is expanded.

TRBD2	TRBJ2-2	18	TRBV2	-	TGTGCCAGCAGAGCTAGACTAGCGGGGGGGCCAGGGACCGGGGAGCTGTTTTTT	CASRARLAGGPGTGELFF
TRBD1	TRBJ1-6	14	TRBV6-1	once	TGTGCCAGCAGACGACAGGGCCCGGATTCACCCCTCCACTTT	CASRRQGPDSPLHF
TRBD2	TRBJ2-2	17	TRBV2	-	TGTGCCAGCAGGCAGACGGGACTAGCGGGTAAAGCCGGGGAGCTGTTTTTT	CASRQTGLAGKAGELFF
TRBD2	TRBJ2-3	13	TRBV10-2	-	TGCGCCAGCACAGCGGGGCGAACAGATACGCAGTATTTT	CASTAGRTDTQYF
-	TRBJ2-1	14	TRBV9	-	TGTGCCAGCAGCGTTTTACAATCGGGCAATGAGCAGTTCTTC	CASSVLQSGNEQFF
TRBD2	TRBJ2-2	16	TRBV7-6	once	TGTGCCAGCAGCTTTCTCCCGGGGGGGAACACCGGGGAGCTGTTTTTT	CASSFLPGGNTGELFF
TRBD2	TRBJ2-1	17	TRBV12-5	few	TGTGCTAGTGGAAACCTAGGACTAGCGGGGGGAGGCAATGAGCAGTTCTTC	CASGNLGLAGGGNEQFF
TRBD2	TRBJ2-3	16	TRBV9	once	TGTGCCAGCAGCGTAGGGACTAGCCCATACACAGATACGCAGTATTTT	CASSVGTSPYTDTQYF
-	TRBJ1-1	16	TRBV25-1	-	TGTGCCAGCAGGCTAAGGGGGGGGGCTGGGAACACTGAAGCTTTCTTT	CASRLRGGAGNTEAFF
-	TRBJ2-7	14	TRBV14	-	TGTGCCAGCAGCCAAGAATTCGGGGCCTACGAGCAGTACTTC	CASSQEFGAYEQYF
TRBD2	TRBJ2-2	14	TRBV29-1	few	TGCAGCGTCGGACTAGCGGAGAACACCGGGGAGCTGTTTTTT	CSVGLAENTGELFF
TRBD1	TRBJ2-1	16	TRBV15	-	TGTGCCACCAGCAGAGGAAGGACAGGGACCTACAATGAGCAGTTCTTC	CATSRGRTGTYNEQFF
-	TRBJ1-1	14	TRBV29-1	-	TGCAGCGTTGCACCTACAGGGCTGGTCACTGAAGCTTTCTTT	CSVAPTGLVTEAFF
-	TRBJ2-1	14	TRBV28	-	TGTGCCAGCGCCCTAGCTTATCGGCACAATGAGCAGTTCTTC	CASALAYRHNEQFF
TRBD1	TRBJ1-6	20	TRBV4-2	-	TGTGCCAGCAGCCAAAGGCGGGACAGCGAGTTGAGCTCCTATAATTCACCCCTCCACTTT	CASSQRRDSELSSYNSPLHF
-	TRBJ2-7	14	TRBV4-3	few	TGCGCCAGCAGCCAAGCGGTCGGGATCTACGAGCAGTACTTC	CASSQAVGIYEQYF
TRBD2	TRBJ2-7	15	TRBV27	-	TGTGCCAGCAGTATGTATGCGGGACTAGTAAACGAGCAGTACTTC	CASSMYAGLVNEQYF
TRBD2	TRBJ2-1	16	TRBV9	-	TGTGCCAGCAGCGTGGTAGCGGGAGGAAGGTACAATGAGCAGTTCTTC	CASSVVAGGRYNEQFF
TRBD1	TRBJ2-4	21	TRBV4-3	-	TGCGCCAGCAGCCAAGATTGGGGGACAGGGAGCCTCTTCTTAGCCAAAAACATTCAGTACTTC	CASSQDWGTGSLFLAKNIQYF
-	TRBJ2-3	13	TRBV5-4	-	TGTGCCAGCAGCTTGCCGAGCACAGATACGCAGTATTTT	CASSLPSTDTQYF
TRBD1	TRBJ2-7	19	TRBV28	-	TGTGCCAGCAGTCCATGGTCGAACGCCGGGACAGGGGGCTCTTACGAGCAGTACTTC	CASSPWSNAGTGGSYEQYF
TRBD2	TRBJ2-7	16	TRBV19	-	TGTGCCAGTAGTACGACTAGCGGGGGGCAAACCTACGAGCAGTACTTC	CASSTTSGGQTYEQYF
-	TRBJ1-1	14	TRBV19	-	TGTGCCAGTAGTATTAGGACAGAAAACACTGAAGCTTTCTTT	CASSIRTENTEAFF
-	TRBJ1-4	18	TRBV5-1	-	TGCGCCAGCCGCTCTGGGGGGGCGTGGAGCGCAACTAATGAAAAACTGTTTTTT	CASRSGGAWSATNEKLFF
TRBD1	TRBJ2-7	14	TRBV4-2	-	TGTGCCAGCAGCCAAGAGACAGGGGACGACGAGCAGTACTTC	CASSQETGDDEQYF
TRBD1	TRBJ2-2	15	TRBV11-2	-	TGTGCCAGCAGCTTCAGTACAGGGGACACCGGGGAGCTGTTTTTT	CASSFSTGDTGELFF
-	TRBJ2-3	15	TRBV7-2	-	TGTGCCAGCAGCTTAGAGGGGCGCGGCACAGATACGCAGTATTTT	CASSLEGRGTDTQYF
TRBD1	TRBJ2-2	19	TRBV19	-	TGTGCCAGTAGTATAGAGTCGCATCCAGGGGGTTGGTACACCGGGGAGCTGTTTTTT	CASSIESHPGGWYTGELFF
-	TRBJ1-6	13	TRBV6-5	-	TGTGCCAGCAGTTACTCGCCAGATTCACCCCTCCACTTT	CASSYSPDSPLHF
TRBD1	TRBJ1-3	15	TRBV10-3	few	TGTGCCATCAGTGGGACAGGGGGCCCTGGAAACACCATATATTTT	CAISGTGGPGNTIYF
-	TRBJ1-4	15	TRBV15	-	TGTGCCACCAGCAGAGAGGGGGAGGCGAGGGAAAAACTGTTTTTT	CATSREGEAREKLFF
-	TRBJ1-1	15	TRBV19	-	TGTGCCAGTAGTCTTCCTGGGGGCATGAACACTGAAGCTTTCTTT	CASSLPGGMNTEAFF
-	TRBJ2-5	14	TRBV5-6	-	TGTGCCAGCAGCTCTGTCAGGGTGAGAGAGACCCAGTACTTC	CASSSVRVRETQYF
-	TRBJ1-3	15	TRBV2	once	TGTGCCAGCAGTGAACGGGTCAATCTAAGAAACACCATATATTTT	CASSERVNLRNTIYF
-	TRBJ1-6	14	TRBV11-2	-	TGTGCCAGCAGCTTTCAGTCCTATAATTCACCCCTCCACTTT	CASSFQSYNSPLHF
TRBD1	TRBJ2-7	15	TRBV28	-	TGTGCCAGCAGACAACCCGGGACAGGCTTTTACGAGCAGTACTTC	CASRQPGTGFYEQYF
TRBD1	TRBJ1-2	13	TRBV7-9	-	TGTGCCAGCACCGAAGACAGGGGGCACGGCTACACCTTC	CASTEDRGHGYTF
-	TRBJ1-4	14	TRBV30	-	TGTGCCTGGAGGGGGAACAGGGCTAATGAAAAACTGTTTTTT	CAWRGNRANEKLFF
-	TRBJ1-5	15	TRBV15	-	TGTGCTACCAGCGTCGGGGGAGGGGCGTATCAGCCCCAGCATTTT	CATSVGGGAYQPQHF
TRBD2	TRBJ2-1	14	TRBV7-2	-	TGTGCCAGCAGCTTAGCCACAGCGGGGAATGAGCAGTTCTTC	CASSLATAGNEQFF
TRBD1	TRBJ2-3	16	TRBV5-1	-	TGCGCCAGCAGCATGGGGACAGGGGTGATGGCAGATACGCAGTATTTT	CASSMGTGVMADTQYF
-	TRBJ1-1	15	TRBV6-1	-	TGTGCCAGCAGTGATGGGAGACTGATGAACACTGAAGCTTTCTTT	CASSDGRLMNTEAFF
TRBD1	TRBJ1-2	17	TRBV4-3	-	TGCGCCAGCAGCCAAGGGACGAGGCAGGGGGCAGAAGAAGGCTACACCTTC	CASSQGTRQGAEEGYTF
-	TRBJ1-2	13	TRBV6-5	-	TGTGCCAGCAGGGGAGGGTTGGGCTATGGCTACACCTTC	CASRGGLGYGYTF
-	TRBJ2-7	15	TRBV27	-	TGTGCCAGCAGTTTAACTGGGCCCCTCTCCTACGAGCAGTACTTC	CASSLTGPLSYEQYF
TRBD2	TRBJ2-1	14	TRBV4-3	-	TGCGCCAGCGGTCGGACTAGCGGGTACAATGAGCAGTTCTTC	CASGRTSGYNEQFF
-	TRBJ2-3	17	TRBV18	-	TGTGCCAGCTCACCAACATCCGGGTGGCGAAATACAGATACGCAGTATTTT	CASSPTSGWRNTDTQYF
TRBD1	TRBJ2-7	15	TRBV10-1	few	TGCGCCAGCAGTGACCCCGGGACAGGTAGTTGGGAGCAGTACTTC	CASSDPGTGSWEQYF